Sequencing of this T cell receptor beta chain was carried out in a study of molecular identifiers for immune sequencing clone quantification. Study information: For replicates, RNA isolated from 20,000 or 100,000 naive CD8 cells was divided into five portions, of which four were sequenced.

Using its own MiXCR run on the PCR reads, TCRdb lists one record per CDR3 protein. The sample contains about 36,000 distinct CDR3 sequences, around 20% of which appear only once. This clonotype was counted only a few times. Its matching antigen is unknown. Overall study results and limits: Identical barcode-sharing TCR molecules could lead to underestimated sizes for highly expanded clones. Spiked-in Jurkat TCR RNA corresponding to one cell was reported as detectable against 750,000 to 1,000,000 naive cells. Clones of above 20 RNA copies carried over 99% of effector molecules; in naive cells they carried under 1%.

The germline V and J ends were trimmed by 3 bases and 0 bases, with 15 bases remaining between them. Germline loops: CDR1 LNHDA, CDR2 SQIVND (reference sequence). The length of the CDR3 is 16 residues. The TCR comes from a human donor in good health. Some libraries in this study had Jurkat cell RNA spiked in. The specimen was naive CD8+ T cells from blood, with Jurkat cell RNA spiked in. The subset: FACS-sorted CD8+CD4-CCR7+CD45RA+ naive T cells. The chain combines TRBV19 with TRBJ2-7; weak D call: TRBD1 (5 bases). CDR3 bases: TGTGCCAGTAGTATGGTGACAGACCATTCCTCCTACGAGCAGTACTTC. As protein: CASSMVTDHSSYEQYF.